This T cell receptor (beta chain) was captured by sequencing in a study of blood T cells in healthy people across ages (dated by TCRdb to about 2015). In the study overall: Template switching captured roughly one uniquely barcoded TCR beta cDNA molecule per two T cells in model experiments. The study analyzed two additional independent replicas of 1 million unique cDNA reads from the same blood draw for two donors, one aged 18 to 30 and one aged 80 or older. The donors were split into four age groups: young (average around 15 years), middle-aged (about 40), aged (more than 60) and long-lived (about 74). To avoid experimental bias, donors of different ages were distributed randomly across sequencing lanes. Age-related changes in TCR beta repertoire diversity were measured in the study by deep sequencing normalized with unique cDNA molecular identifiers.

Summary of the overall study and its limitations: Observed TCR beta diversity per million T cells fell roughly linearly with age, and a significant reduction was already apparent by age roughly 40. Estimates of total diversity based on one million sequenced T cells were considered lower bounds and underestimates. The long-lived group showed more naive CD4+ T cells, fewer expanded clones and increased TCR diversity than the aged group, suggesting age selection. Because the CMV infection status of the donors was unknown, age-related changes in expanded clonotypes may potentially have been confounded. Conclusive comparison of naive and antigen-experienced compartments was prevented by the profiling of bulk unsorted PBMCs. A strong correlation was found between observed TCR beta diversity and the percentage of naive T cells measured by flow cytometry.

The CDR3 has 13 amino acids, counting the end cysteine and phenylalanine. The CDR3 DNA has 39 bases and is translated from base 1. Based on the germline V gene (reference sequence), the CDR1 and CDR2 sequences are DFQATT and SNEGSKA. Receptor amplification or capture employed 5' RACE. The run used an Illumina HiSeq 2500. A second PCR of roughly 7 to 12 cycles was performed with a sample-barcoded 5' primer and a J-beta primer mix. A unique molecular identifier was introduced onto each TCR beta cDNA molecule by a template-switch 5' adaptor carrying 12 random nucleotides. Each sample yielded at least 3 million CDR3-containing paired-end reads. The Mint cDNA synthesis kit, primed by a TRBC-specific oligonucleotide, was used to synthesize first-strand cDNA from all RNA. Following uracil-DNA glycosylase treatment, a first 18-cycle PCR with universal primers M1SS and BC2_uni_R was performed on all cDNA. Per the source publication's procedure: For normalization, 1 million high-quality reads were randomly selected from each sample, with every read carrying a distinct molecular identifier. Reads sharing molecular identifiers were discarded rather than binned into consensus sequences. MiTCR, set to a Q25 quality threshold and the strictest error-elimination algorithm, was used for CDR3 identification, clonotype clustering and error correction. A nonparametric unseen species model using Euler transformation provided a lower-bound estimate of total TCR beta diversity. TCRdb reran the public reads through fastp at Q25 and MiXCR, keeping productive beta chains. Rows with one shared CDR3 protein collapse into an entry with the most common genes and DNA. V and J calls and clone size were set by TCRdb, not the authors. Across this sample there are around 1,100,000 distinct CDR3 sequences, with roughly two fifths seen only once. Roughly 13% of the sample is taken by the ten largest.

The 35 to 40 donors, aged about 6 to 95 years, were systemically healthy Caucasian individuals from Russia. Approximately 9.3 milliliters of peripheral blood were drawn from each donor into EDTA-treated Vacutainer tubes. PBMCs were isolated by Ficoll-Paque density-gradient centrifugation, with at least 6 million obtained per sample. Total RNA, at least 5.5 micrograms per sample, was extracted from PBMCs with Trizol reagent. The percentages of naive CD45RAhigh/CD27high T cells were determined by flow cytometry on a PBMC aliquot from every donor. Of note for this clonotype: Which antigen it targets is not known. Germline is not matched at one junction end, which may reflect a read error.

The chain uses TRBV20-1 and TRBJ1-1, with a weak D call of TRBD1 (5 bases match). Sequencing used blood. This TCR derives from a man younger than 35 in good health. The encoded CDR3 is CSARWGVNTEVFF. The DNA sequence is TGTAGTGCTAGATGGGGGGTGAACACTGAAGTTTTCTTT.